These T cell receptor beta chains were read from a single sample in a study of blood T cell repertoires in COVID-19. Produced via immunoSEQ multiplex PCR; TCRdb's table is partial and in-frame only. The top ten hold 2.5% to 3.5% of the sample, which has 150,000 to 200,000 clones, around 80% seen once. Sequences were obtained from peripheral blood. Receptors originate from a woman aged 80 or over with active or convalescent COVID-19. CDR3s include the opening cysteine and the closing phenylalanine or tryptophan. A D gene is named only where the DNA matches it firmly.

d_call v_call cdr3_aa
TRBD1 TRBV29-1 CSGTGAYHTEAFF
TRBD2 TRBV12-3/TRBV12-4 CASSSPLAGEQFF
NA TRBV5-6 CASSLKGGKSNTEAFF
NA TRBV18 CASSPSGTGTEAFF
NA TRBV5-1 CASSLGQVSSYEQYF
TRBD1 TRBV4-2 CASSQARQGRGEQFF
TRBD1 TRBV7-6 CASSGSGTGVDGYTF
TRBD1 TRBV9 CASSVFGQGLGEQYF
NA TRBV10-3 CAIRGQEETQYF
TRBD1 TRBV2 CASRDVGQGSGYEQYF
NA TRBV10-1 CASSENQGYGYTF
NA TRBV28 CASTTRTRRAFF
NA TRBV21-1 CASSVGYNEQFF
NA TRBV28 CASSSTTGRSGNTIYF
TRBD1 TRBV7-2 CASSAGQGVGHEQYF
NA TRBV21-1 CASSKDASGGPYTQYF
NA TRBV28 CASSPPGGISYNEQFF
TRBD1 TRBV2 CASSGTGLYEQYF
NA TRBV5-1 CASSSTASNEKLFF
TRBD1 TRBV18 CASSPSPGRAGGGGYTF
TRBD2 TRBV30 CAWSVGSGGSISQYF
TRBD2 TRBV10-3 CAISAGGGEQYF
TRBD1 TRBV6-2/TRBV6-3 CASSKFRTGTTGELFF
NA TRBV30 CAWGSGQGNSPLHF
TRBD1 TRBV28 CASSLTRQGGYGNTIYF
TRBD1 TRBV19 CASHNRGLSEKLFF
TRBD1 TRBV27 CASSLQWTGATGELFF
NA TRBV4-2 CASSQGETGIPDTQYF
TRBD1 TRBV27 CASSPQSATGDNPEAFF
TRBD1 TRBV29-1 CSVARRTGNNNEQFF
TRBD1 TRBV5-8 CASSPGTGLNSGELFF
TRBD1 TRBV5-1 CASSLDQGVNSPLHF
NA TRBV25-1 CASSALSERRWTEAFF
TRBD1 TRBV6-5 CASSPIRQGVQPQHF
NA TRBV5-5 CASSLASGGSTVQLFF
NA TRBV7-9 CASTPSGGSPLHF
TRBD1 TRBV28 CASRDRGSTVDTIYF
NA TRBV12-3/TRBV12-4 CAIRPSGGNEQFF
TRBD2 TRBV3-1/TRBV3-2 CASSPFGTSNLYF
NA TRBV30 CAWRYFSGPTMNTEAFF
NA TRBV18 CASSPPSRGATGELFF
TRBD2 TRBV28 CASSFWGLAGINQETQYF
TRBD1 TRBV20-1 CSASTGGGLPEAFF
TRBD2 TRBV28 CASLSGGRGYEQFF
TRBD2 TRBV5-1 CASSPGLAGGPGFADTQYF
NA TRBV4-2 CASSARATDPTFGYTF
TRBD2 TRBV28 CASSRRGLAGVETGELFF
TRBD1 TRBV5-1 CASSFGTGGYEQYF
NA TRBV5-1 CASSFSGGQYQPQHF
TRBD1 TRBV27 CASSQGTGGFAGNTIYF
NA TRBV19 CASSIESSAFGYTF
NA TRBV19 CASSPEGITDTQYF
NA TRBV5-1 CASSLGQSYGYTF
NA TRBV29-1 CSVEFALPGGTDTQYF
TRBD1 TRBV6-5 CASRNTGTANYGYTF
NA TRBV12-3/TRBV12-4 CASSPFSSGELFF
TRBD2 TRBV19 CASKERGPDTQYF
NA TRBV6-6 CASSSIYSNQPQHF
NA TRBV25-1 CASSPAGDRDMGYTF